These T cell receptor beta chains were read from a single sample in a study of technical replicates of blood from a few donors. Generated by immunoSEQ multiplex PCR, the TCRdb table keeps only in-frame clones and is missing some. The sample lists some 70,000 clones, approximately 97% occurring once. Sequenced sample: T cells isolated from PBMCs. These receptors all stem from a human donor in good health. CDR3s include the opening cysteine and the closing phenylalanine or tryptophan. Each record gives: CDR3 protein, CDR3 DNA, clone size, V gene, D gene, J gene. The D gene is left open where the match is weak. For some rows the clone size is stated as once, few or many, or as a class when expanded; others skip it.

CDR3 protein: CAGRMGGAGELFF; CDR3 DNA: TGTGCCGGCCGGATGGGGGGAGCCGGGGAGCTGTTTTTT; clone size: .; V gene: TRBV28; D gene: .; J gene: TRBJ2-2
CDR3 protein: CASSGDTNYEQYF; CDR3 DNA: TGTGCCAGCAGTGGGGACACCAACTACGAGCAGTACTTC; clone size: .; V gene: TRBV9; D gene: .; J gene: TRBJ2-7
CDR3 protein: CASSEPGQGINTEAFF; CDR3 DNA: TGTGCCAGCAGTGAACCGGGACAGGGTATTAACACTGAAGCTTTCTTT; clone size: .; V gene: TRBV2; D gene: TRBD1; J gene: TRBJ1-1
CDR3 protein: CASSQEAAQGYSYTF; CDR3 DNA: TGCGCCAGCAGCCAAGAGGCGGCGCAGGGATATAGCTACACCTTC; clone size: .; V gene: TRBV4-3; D gene: .; J gene: TRBJ1-2
CDR3 protein: CASSYSTLGEKLFF; CDR3 DNA: TGTGCCAGCAGTTACTCGACTCTGGGTGAAAAACTGTTTTTT; clone size: .; V gene: TRBV6-5; D gene: .; J gene: TRBJ1-4
CDR3 protein: CASSLGGSNQPQHF; CDR3 DNA: TGCGCCAGCAGCTTGGGAGGGTCCAATCAGCCCCAGCATTTT; clone size: .; V gene: TRBV5-1; D gene: .; J gene: TRBJ1-5
CDR3 protein: CASTLGAGFRALGYGYTF; CDR3 DNA: TGTGCCAGCACTCTCGGTGCGGGGTTCAGGGCTCTTGGCTATGGCTACACCTTC; clone size: .; V gene: TRBV7-3; D gene: .; J gene: TRBJ1-2
CDR3 protein: CASSYLGRGPYGYTF; CDR3 DNA: TGTGCCAGCAGTTACTTAGGCAGGGGGCCCTATGGCTACACCTTC; clone size: .; V gene: TRBV6-5; D gene: TRBD1; J gene: TRBJ1-2
CDR3 protein: CASSLVLAGEVGSYNEQFF; CDR3 DNA: TGTGCCAGCAGCTTAGTACTAGCGGGAGAAGTAGGCTCCTACAATGAGCAGTTCTTC; clone size: .; V gene: TRBV7-7; D gene: TRBD2; J gene: TRBJ2-1
CDR3 protein: CASSLAGHNTGELFF; CDR3 DNA: TGTGCCAGCAGCTTAGCGGGCCATAACACCGGGGAGCTGTTTTTT; clone size: .; V gene: TRBV7-6; D gene: .; J gene: TRBJ2-2
CDR3 protein: CASSTGDYNTEAFF; CDR3 DNA: TGTGCCAGCAGCACCGGGGATTACAACACTGAAGCTTTCTTT; clone size: .; V gene: TRBV9; D gene: .; J gene: TRBJ1-1
CDR3 protein: CASSGRQGDYEQFF; CDR3 DNA: TGCGCCAGCAGCGGACGACAGGGGGATTATGAGCAGTTCTTC; clone size: once; V gene: TRBV4-3; D gene: TRBD1; J gene: TRBJ2-1
CDR3 protein: CASSQELWSDYSGETQYF; CDR3 DNA: TGTGCCAGCAGCCAAGAATTGTGGAGCGACTACTCGGGGGAGACCCAGTACTTC; clone size: once; V gene: TRBV14; D gene: .; J gene: TRBJ2-5
CDR3 protein: CASKKGINYGYTF; CDR3 DNA: TGTGCCAGTAAGAAGGGGATCAACTATGGCTACACCTTC; clone size: .; V gene: TRBV6-5; D gene: .; J gene: TRBJ1-2
CDR3 protein: CASSAGLVGELFF; CDR3 DNA: TGTGCCAGCAGCGCCGGACTGGTCGGGGAGCTGTTTTTT; clone size: .; V gene: TRBV5-6; D gene: .; J gene: TRBJ2-2
CDR3 protein: CASSLDGTGAVEAFF; CDR3 DNA: TGCGCCAGCAGCTTGGACGGGACAGGCGCAGTAGAAGCTTTCTTT; clone size: .; V gene: TRBV5-1; D gene: TRBD1; J gene: TRBJ1-1
CDR3 protein: CAWSSGTEPYEQYF; CDR3 DNA: TGTGCCTGGAGTTCCGGGACAGAACCCTACGAGCAGTACTTC; clone size: .; V gene: TRBV30; D gene: TRBD1; J gene: TRBJ2-7
CDR3 protein: CASSLQSTDTQYF; CDR3 DNA: TGTGCCAGCAGCTTACAGTCCACAGATACGCAGTATTTT; clone size: .; V gene: TRBV7-3; D gene: .; J gene: TRBJ2-3
CDR3 protein: CASSLGQGTTEAFF; CDR3 DNA: TGTGCCAGCAGCTTGGGACAGGGAACCACTGAAGCTTTCTTT; clone size: .; V gene: TRBV7-9; D gene: TRBD1; J gene: TRBJ1-1
CDR3 protein: CATSRSGVEQYF; CDR3 DNA: TGTGCCACCAGCAGATCGGGGGTCGAGCAGTACTTC; clone size: .; V gene: TRBV15; D gene: .; J gene: TRBJ2-7
CDR3 protein: CASSPPDSRSETQYF; CDR3 DNA: TGTGCCAGCAGCCCCCCGGACAGCCGCTCGGAGACCCAGTACTTC; clone size: .; V gene: TRBV7-9; D gene: .; J gene: TRBJ2-5
CDR3 protein: CASSPGVSEQFF; CDR3 DNA: TGTGCCAGCAGTCCGGGGGTCTCGGAGCAGTTCTTC; clone size: .; V gene: TRBV25-1; D gene: .; J gene: TRBJ2-1
CDR3 protein: CASSVDWVGGEYGYTF; CDR3 DNA: TGTGCCAGCAGCGTAGACTGGGTTGGAGGCGAGTATGGCTACACCTTC; clone size: .; V gene: TRBV9; D gene: .; J gene: TRBJ1-2
CDR3 protein: CASSESGLADTDTQYF; CDR3 DNA: TGTGCCAGCAGTGAGTCGGGACTAGCGGACACAGATACGCAGTATTTT; clone size: .; V gene: TRBV25-1; D gene: TRBD2; J gene: TRBJ2-3
CDR3 protein: CASKTGISRSYEQYF; CDR3 DNA: TGTGCCAGCAAGACAGGGATCAGTAGATCCTACGAGCAGTACTTC; clone size: .; V gene: TRBV6-1; D gene: TRBD1; J gene: TRBJ2-7
CDR3 protein: CASSFGQASTDTQYF; CDR3 DNA: TGTGCCAGCAGTTTCGGACAGGCAAGCACAGATACGCAGTATTTT; clone size: .; V gene: TRBV28; D gene: TRBD1; J gene: TRBJ2-3
CDR3 protein: CASSIWGEYGYTF; CDR3 DNA: TGTGCCAGTAGTATCTGGGGCGAGTATGGCTACACCTTC; clone size: .; V gene: TRBV19; D gene: .; J gene: TRBJ1-2
CDR3 protein: CASSGPRVFNYGYTF; CDR3 DNA: TGTGCCAGCAGTGGACCCAGGGTGTTTAACTATGGCTACACCTTC; clone size: .; V gene: TRBV28; D gene: .; J gene: TRBJ1-2
CDR3 protein: CASSAGAENQPQHF; CDR3 DNA: TGTGCCAGCAGCGCAGGGGCAGAGAATCAGCCCCAGCATTTT; clone size: .; V gene: TRBV9; D gene: .; J gene: TRBJ1-5
CDR3 protein: CASSRQGKAFF; CDR3 DNA: TGTGCCAGTAGTCGGCAGGGAAAAGCTTTCTTT; clone size: .; V gene: TRBV19; D gene: .; J gene: TRBJ1-1
CDR3 protein: CASSLEQGSVGYTF; CDR3 DNA: TGTGCCAGCAGCTTGGAACAGGGGTCAGTGGGCTACACCTTC; clone size: .; V gene: TRBV5-6; D gene: TRBD1; J gene: TRBJ1-2
CDR3 protein: CASSLPTSGLLDEQFF; CDR3 DNA: TGTGCCAGCAGCTTACCTACTAGCGGGCTTTTGGATGAGCAGTTCTTC; clone size: .; V gene: TRBV11-2; D gene: TRBD2; J gene: TRBJ2-1
CDR3 protein: CASSLVLAAQETQYF; CDR3 DNA: TGTGCCAGCAGCTTAGTTCTAGCAGCTCAAGAGACCCAGTACTTC; clone size: .; V gene: TRBV7-2; D gene: .; J gene: TRBJ2-5
CDR3 protein: CASRGARGYTF; CDR3 DNA: TGTGCCAGCAGGGGGGCACGGGGCTACACCTTC; clone size: .; V gene: TRBV27; D gene: .; J gene: TRBJ1-2
CDR3 protein: CASGWRETQYF; CDR3 DNA: TGTGCCAGCGGATGGAGAGAGACCCAGTACTTC; clone size: .; V gene: TRBV27; D gene: .; J gene: TRBJ2-5
CDR3 protein: CASSYSSRGNYGYTF; CDR3 DNA: TGTGCCAGCAGTTACTCCAGCAGGGGCAACTATGGCTACACCTTC; clone size: .; V gene: TRBV6-5; D gene: .; J gene: TRBJ1-2
CDR3 protein: CASSSGSGNTIYF; CDR3 DNA: TGTGCCAGCAGCTCAGGGTCTGGAAACACCATATATTTT; clone size: .; V gene: TRBV7-3; D gene: .; J gene: TRBJ1-3
CDR3 protein: CASSPLGDGSYEQYF; CDR3 DNA: TGTGCCAGCAGCCCCCTTGGGGACGGGAGCTACGAGCAGTACTTC; clone size: .; V gene: TRBV13; D gene: .; J gene: TRBJ2-7
CDR3 protein: CASSESGTSLSEQYF; CDR3 DNA: TGTGCCAGCAGTGAGTCCGGGACTAGCCTGTCCGAGCAGTACTTC; clone size: .; V gene: TRBV25-1; D gene: TRBD2; J gene: TRBJ2-7
CDR3 protein: CASSDGGISYEQYF; CDR3 DNA: TGCGCCAGCAGTGATGGCGGGATTTCCTACGAGCAGTACTTC; clone size: .; V gene: TRBV10-1; D gene: .; J gene: TRBJ2-7